This T cell receptor (beta chain) was obtained from a study of a mutant IDH1 vaccine in newly diagnosed glioma. On this clone itself: Its antigen is as yet unknown.

Method: immunoSEQ multiplex PCR; TCRdb's copy keeps in-frame clones and lacks some. The repertoire includes around 36,000 clones, approximately 90% of them detected once, and 2% to 3% sits in the top ten. V lost 2 bases to trimming and J lost 5 bases; unmatched junction nucleotides: 10. This CDR3 has 16 amino acids. Germline CDR1 and CDR2: LGHNA and YNFKEQ. Documented time point: week 5, during vaccination. With topical imiquimod, each dose of the vaccine consisted of 300 ug of mutant IDH1 20-mer peptide. Sample: PBMCs, taken from a glioma patient whose treatment included an IDH1 peptide vaccine. The chain uses TRBV4-2 and TRBJ2-5; 8 bases agree with TRBD2. The receptor was isolated from a man in his fifties or sixties with glioma. This CDR3 is CASSQYERGLGETQYF. Here the CDR3 DNA reads TGTGCCAGCAGCCAATACGAGCGGGGGTTAGGGGAGACCCAGTACTTC.